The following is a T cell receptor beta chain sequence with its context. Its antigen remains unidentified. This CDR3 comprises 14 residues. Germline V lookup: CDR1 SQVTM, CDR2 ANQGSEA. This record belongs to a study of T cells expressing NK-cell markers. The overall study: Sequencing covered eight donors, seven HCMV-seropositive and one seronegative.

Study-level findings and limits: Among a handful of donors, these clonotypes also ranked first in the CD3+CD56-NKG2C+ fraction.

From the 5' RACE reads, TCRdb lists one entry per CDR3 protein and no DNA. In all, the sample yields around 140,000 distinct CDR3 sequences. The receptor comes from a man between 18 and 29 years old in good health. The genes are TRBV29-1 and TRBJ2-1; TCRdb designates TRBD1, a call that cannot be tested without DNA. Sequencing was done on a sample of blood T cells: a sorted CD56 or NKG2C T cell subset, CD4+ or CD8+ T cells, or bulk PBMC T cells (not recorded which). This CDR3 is CSVDPEGVANEQFF.